The 14 T cell receptor beta chains listed next were all sequenced from one sample in a study of blood T cell repertoires in COVID-19. TCRdb's copy holds only in-frame clones and misses some; the assay was immunoSEQ multiplex PCR. The table lists 290,000 or so clones, about 88% of them singletons. The sequenced sample consisted of peripheral blood. These receptors originate from a man in his 70s with acute or convalescent COVID-19.

This chain connects TRBV9 to TRBJ2-1; 9 positions match TRBD2. This CDR3 contains 16 residues. Germline V CDR1 and CDR2: SGDLS, YYNGEE. J was trimmed by 2 bases and V by 0 bases; bases with no gene match: 3. The CDR3 spells CASSVGLAGPYNEQFF. The CDR3 region has the DNA TGTGCCAGCAGCGTAGGGCTAGCGGGACCCTACAATGAGCAGTTCTTC.

The chain links TRBV4-3 to TRBJ1-6; the D gene is possibly TRBD1 (5 bases). Trimming removed 1 base at V and 1 base at J, with 11 bases between. The CDR3 extends over 17 amino acids. Germline V CDR1 and CDR2: LGHNA, YSLEER. For the CDR3, the DNA is TGCGCCAGCAGCCAAGTGGGGGGGACGTCCTATAATTCACCCCTCCACTTT. Its protein product is CASSQVGGTSYNSPLHF.

The chain employs TRBV5-1 and TRBJ2-1, with 10 bases identical to TRBD1. CDR3 length: 15 amino acids. Germline V gene lookup returns CDR1 SGHRS and CDR2 YFSETQ. Trimming at V came to 4 bases and at J to 7 bases, leaving 8 bases not matched to a gene. CDR3 region: CASSGDGTGENEQFF. The CDR3 DNA follows: TGCGCCAGCAGCGGGGACGGGACAGGGGAAAATGAGCAGTTCTTC.

This rearrangement joins TRBV5-1 to TRBJ2-7, with 7 bases matching TRBD1. V was pared by 0 bases and J by 4 bases, with 1 base of the junction left unmatched. The CDR3 has 13 amino acids. In germline, CDR1 is SGHRS, CDR2 YFSETQ. The CDR3 DNA is TGCGCCAGCAGCTTGGGGGACAGATACGAGCAGTACTTC. Translation gives CASSLGDRYEQYF. Variable domain in full (rest from reference TRBV5-1 and TRBJ2-7): KAGVTQTPRYLIKTRGQQVTLSCSPISGHRSVSWYQQTPGQGLQFLFEYFSETQRNKGNFPGRFSGRQFSNSRSEMNVSTLELGDSALYLCASSLGDRYEQYFGPGTRLTVT.

The chain joins TRBV5-1 to TRBJ1-6; 7 nucleotides match TRBD1. V was clipped by 0 bases and J by 14 bases; unmatched bases: 11. Looked up from germline, CDR1 is SGHRS and CDR2 is YFSETQ. The CDR3 extends over 15 amino acids. DNA for the CDR3: TGCGCCAGCAGCTTGGAGACAGGGTCTCCAAACGCCCTCCACTTT. This codes for CASSLETGSPNALHF.

This clone has just a few counts. The chain uses TRBV7-9 and TRBJ2-7; 11 bases are a match to TRBD2. This CDR3 has 15 amino acids. After removal of 5 bases from V and 3 bases from J, the junction contained 6 bases not matched to a gene. Germline V gene data show CDR1 as SEHNR and CDR2 as FQNEAQ (reference sequence). The DNA for the CDR3 is TGTGCCAGCAGCCTGGGACTAGCGGCCATCTACGAGCAGTACTTC. Translated: CASSLGLAAIYEQYF.

This chain links TRBV6-6 with TRBJ1-6, with D maybe TRBD1 (6 bases). The CDR3 covers 15 residues. Germline CDR1 reads MNHNY; CDR2 reads SVGAGI (reference sequence). V dropped 5 bases and J dropped 10 bases, with 18 bases sitting between them. CDR3 residues: CASSRPGGRQSPLHF. DNA for the CDR3: TGTGCCAGCAGTCGCCCGGGGGGCCGTCAATCACCCCTCCACTTT.

This chain connects TRBV7-8 to TRBJ2-2; 8 bases agree with TRBD1. V was clipped by 3 bases and J by 7 bases; unmatched bases: 7. This CDR3 spans 15 amino acids. Germline V gene data show CDR1 as SGHVS and CDR2 as FQNEAQ. The CDR3 is CASSFSQGAIGELFF. CDR3 coding DNA: TGTGCCAGCAGCTTTTCGCAGGGGGCGATCGGGGAGCTGTTTTTT.

The chain is built from TRBV30 and TRBJ2-5; D remains ambiguous. Trimming stripped 2 bases from V and 7 bases from J, with 11 bases between. Germline assignment: CDR1 GTSNPN and CDR2 SVGIG (reference sequence). The CDR3 covers 12 residues. In nucleotides, the CDR3 is TGTGCCTGGAGTCTCGACCCGGGGACCCAGTACTTC. Translated, it gives CAWSLDPGTQYF.

The V gene is TRBV7-3, the J gene TRBJ2-1, with 8 bases that match TRBD1. V gave up 6 bases and J gave up 6 bases; unmatched junction bases: 13. Germline CDR1 SGHTA, CDR2 FQGTGA. There are 16 residues in the CDR3. The CDR3 nucleotides read TGTGCCAGCAGTCCCACCGGGACAGGTATATCCAATGAGCAGTTCTTC. The encoded protein is CASSPTGTGISNEQFF.

The chain couples TRBV10-3 to TRBJ2-5; TRBD1 matches at 9 bases. This CDR3 has 13 residues. Trimming cost V 9 bases and J 2 bases; bases outside gene matches: 4. CDR1 is ENHRY and CDR2 is SYGVKD in the germline V gene. CDR3 DNA sequence: TGTGCCATTAACAGGGGGCAGCAAGAGACCCAGTACTTC. It translates to CAINRGQQETQYF.

This clone was seen only once. This sequence joins TRBV13 and TRBJ1-1, with 8 bases aligning to TRBD1. The CDR3 length is 14 residues. CDR1 and CDR2 from the germline V gene are PRHDT and FYEKMQ (reference sequence). The ends lost 5 bases at V and 5 bases at J; junction bases unmatched: 7. The CDR3 region has the DNA TGTGCCAGCAGCGCCCGACGGGACAGGACTGAAGCTTTCTTT. Its protein is CASSARRDRTEAFF.

The V and J genes are TRBV7-2 and TRBJ1-6; 8 bases are shared with TRBD1. This CDR3 contains 15 residues. Unmatched junction bases numbered 6, after V lost 2 bases and J lost 9 bases. Germline V gene lookup returns CDR1 SGHTA and CDR2 FQGNSA. The CDR3 DNA reads as TGTGCCAGCAGCTTATTTACAGGGGGGACTTCACCCCTCCACTTT. Translating gives CASSLFTGGTSPLHF.

The genes are TRBV19 and TRBJ1-5; the match to TRBD1 covers 8 bases. This CDR3 is built from 17 residues. With 4 bases clipped from V and 7 bases from J, the junction kept 15 bases outside the gene matches. Germline V CDR1 and CDR2: LNHDA, SQIVND (reference sequence). CDR3 protein: CASSTPAGGLSIQPQHF. The CDR3 coding sequence is TGTGCCAGTAGTACCCCGGCAGGGGGCTTGTCCATCCAGCCCCAGCATTTT.